Below are 5 T cell receptor beta chains sequenced from a single sample in a study of cytomegalovirus exposure and HLA in healthy donors. The PCR was carried out with 60 Vbeta primers and 13 Jbeta primers. Clones were read by immunoSEQ multiplex PCR, and TCRdb kept only the in-frame ones, dropping some. The top ten clones hold 0.4% to 0.6% of a sample with 210,000 or so clones, around 80% of them seen once. Source material: PBMCs. These TCRs come from a boy aged 5-17 years in good health and CMV-seronegative.

The J gene is TRBJ1-1, the V gene TRBV7-3, with D possibly being TRBD1 (6 bases). The length of the CDR3 is 14 residues. The germline V gene has CDR1 SGHTA and CDR2 FQGTGA. Trimming took 4 bases from V and 4 from J, leaving 13 bases between them. The CDR3: CASSWGGRSTEAFF. CDR3 coding DNA: TGTGCCAGCAGCTGGGGGGGGCGGAGCACTGAAGCTTTCTTT.

The chain uses TRBV30 and TRBJ1-2, with TRBD1 identical over 10 bases. V lost 7 bases, J lost 7 bases, and 12 bases stayed unmatched. From germline, CDR1 is GTSNPN and CDR2 SVGIG (reference sequence). CDR3 size: 14 residues. The DNA of the CDR3 is TGTGCCTCGCAACCCGGGACAGGGGTAGGTGGCTACACCTTC. It specifies CASQPGTGVGGYTF.

This chain connects TRBV11-2 to TRBJ2-1; tentative D call: TRBD2 (6 bases). The V gene lost 4 bases and the J gene lost 6 bases, with 7 bases spanning the gap. Germline V CDR1 and CDR2: SGHAT, FQNNGV. CDR3 length equals 12 residues. The CDR3 nucleotides read TGTGCCAGCAGCTCGGAGGGCAATGAGCAGTTCTTC. This gives the protein CASSSEGNEQFF.

The chain combines TRBV4-2 with TRBJ2-1, with 8 positions matching TRBD2. This CDR3 contains 18 residues. V shed 3 bases, J shed 5 bases, and the junction held 15 bases outside the gene matches. From germline, CDR1 is LGHNA and CDR2 YNFKEQ. This chain's CDR3 is CASSQASPFGGGHNEQFF. The CDR3 nucleotides read TGTGCCAGCAGCCAGGCCAGTCCCTTCGGGGGGGGACACAATGAGCAGTTCTTC.

V and J are TRBV11-3 and TRBJ2-1; unclear D gene. CDR3 size: 15 residues. CDR1 is SGHNT and CDR2 is YENEEA in the germline V gene. The V gene lost 1 base and the J gene lost 1 base, with 8 bases spanning the gap. In nucleotides, the CDR3 is TGTGCCAGCAGCTTAGTTGGCCTGTCCTACAATGAGCAGTTCTTC. Its translation: CASSLVGLSYNEQFF. The full variable domain, with the rest looked up from reference TRBV11-3 and TRBJ2-1, is EAGVVQSPRYKIIEKKQPVAFWCNPISGHNTLYWYLQNLGQGPELLIRYENEEAVDDSQLPKDRFSAERLKGVDSTLKIQPAELGDSAVYLCASSLVGLSYNEQFFGPGTRLTVL.